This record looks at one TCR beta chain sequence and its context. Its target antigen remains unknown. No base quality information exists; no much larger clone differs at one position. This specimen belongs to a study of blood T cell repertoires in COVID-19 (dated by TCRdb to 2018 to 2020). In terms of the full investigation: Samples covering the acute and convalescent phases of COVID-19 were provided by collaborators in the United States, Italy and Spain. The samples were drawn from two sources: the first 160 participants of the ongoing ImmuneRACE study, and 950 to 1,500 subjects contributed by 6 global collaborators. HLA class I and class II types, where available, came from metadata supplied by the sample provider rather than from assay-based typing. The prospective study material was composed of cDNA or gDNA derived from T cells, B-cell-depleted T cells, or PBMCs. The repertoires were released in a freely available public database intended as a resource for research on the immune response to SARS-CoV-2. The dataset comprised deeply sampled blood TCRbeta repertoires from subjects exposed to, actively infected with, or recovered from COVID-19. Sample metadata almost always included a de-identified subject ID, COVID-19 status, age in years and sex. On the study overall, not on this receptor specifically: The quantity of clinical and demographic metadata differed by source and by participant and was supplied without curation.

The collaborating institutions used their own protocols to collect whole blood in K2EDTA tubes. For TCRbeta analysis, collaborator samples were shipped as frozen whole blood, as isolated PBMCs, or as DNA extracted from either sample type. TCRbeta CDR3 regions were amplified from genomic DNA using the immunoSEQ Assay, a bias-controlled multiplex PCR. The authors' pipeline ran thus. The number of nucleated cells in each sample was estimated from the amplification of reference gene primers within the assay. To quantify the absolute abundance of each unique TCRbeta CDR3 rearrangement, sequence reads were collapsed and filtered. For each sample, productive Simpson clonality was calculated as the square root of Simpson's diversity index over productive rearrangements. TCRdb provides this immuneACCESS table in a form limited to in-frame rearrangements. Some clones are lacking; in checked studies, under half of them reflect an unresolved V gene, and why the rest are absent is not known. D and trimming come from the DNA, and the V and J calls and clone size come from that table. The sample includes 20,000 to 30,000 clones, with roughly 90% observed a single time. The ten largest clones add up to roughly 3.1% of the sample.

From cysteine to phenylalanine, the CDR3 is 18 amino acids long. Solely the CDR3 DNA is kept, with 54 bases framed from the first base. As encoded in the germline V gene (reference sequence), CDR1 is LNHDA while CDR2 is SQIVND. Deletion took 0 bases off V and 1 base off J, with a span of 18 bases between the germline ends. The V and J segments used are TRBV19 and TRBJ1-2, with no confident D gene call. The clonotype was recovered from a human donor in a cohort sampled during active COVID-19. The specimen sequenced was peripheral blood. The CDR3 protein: CASSIDLAGGSYNYGYTF. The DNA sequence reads TGTGCCAGTAGTATAGATCTCGCAGGAGGGAGTTATAACTATGGCTACACCTTC.